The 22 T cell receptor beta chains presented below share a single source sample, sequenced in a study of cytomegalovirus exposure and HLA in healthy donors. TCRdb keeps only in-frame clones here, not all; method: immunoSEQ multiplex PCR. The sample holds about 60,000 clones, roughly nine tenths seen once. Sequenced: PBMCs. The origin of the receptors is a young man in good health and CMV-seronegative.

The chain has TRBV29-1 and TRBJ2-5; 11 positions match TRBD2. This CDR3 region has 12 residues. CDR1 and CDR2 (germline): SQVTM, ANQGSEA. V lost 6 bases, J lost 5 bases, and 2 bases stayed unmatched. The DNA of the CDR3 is TGCAGCGTAGCTAGCGGGGGGGAGACCCAGTACTTC. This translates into CSVASGGETQYF.

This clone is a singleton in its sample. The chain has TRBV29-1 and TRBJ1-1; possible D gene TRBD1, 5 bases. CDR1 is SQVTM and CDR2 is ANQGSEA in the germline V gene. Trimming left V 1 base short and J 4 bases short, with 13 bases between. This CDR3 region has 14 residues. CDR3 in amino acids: CSVEATDRGTEAFF. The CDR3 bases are TGCAGCGTTGAAGCTACCGACAGAGGCACTGAAGCTTTCTTT. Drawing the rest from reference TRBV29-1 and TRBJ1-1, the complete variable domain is SAVISQKPSRDICQRGTSLTIQCQVDSQVTMMFWYRQQPGQSLTLIATANQGSEATYESGFVIDKFPISRPNLTFSTLTVSNMSPEDSSIYLCSVEATDRGTEAFFGQGTRLTVV.

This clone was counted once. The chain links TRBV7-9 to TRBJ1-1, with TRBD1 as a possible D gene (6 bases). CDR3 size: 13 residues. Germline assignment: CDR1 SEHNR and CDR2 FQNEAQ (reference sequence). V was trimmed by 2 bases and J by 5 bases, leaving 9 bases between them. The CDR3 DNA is TGTGCCAGCAGCTTACAGGGGAGTACTGAAGCTTTCTTT. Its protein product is CASSLQGSTEAFF.

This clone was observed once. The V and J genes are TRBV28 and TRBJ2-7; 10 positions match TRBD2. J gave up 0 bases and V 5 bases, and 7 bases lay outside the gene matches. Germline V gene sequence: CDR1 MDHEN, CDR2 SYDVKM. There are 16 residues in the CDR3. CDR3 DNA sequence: TGTGCCAGCAGTCTGGGCTTAGCGGGAGGCTCCTACGAGCAGTACTTC. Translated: CASSLGLAGGSYEQYF.

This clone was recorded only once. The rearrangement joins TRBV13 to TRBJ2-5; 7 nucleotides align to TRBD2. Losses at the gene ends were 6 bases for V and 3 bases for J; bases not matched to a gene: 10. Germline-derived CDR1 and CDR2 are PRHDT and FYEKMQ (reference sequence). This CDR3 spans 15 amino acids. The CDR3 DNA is TGTGCCAGCAGTCCCTTGGGAGCGGGAAAAGAGACCCAGTACTTC. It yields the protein CASSPLGAGKETQYF.

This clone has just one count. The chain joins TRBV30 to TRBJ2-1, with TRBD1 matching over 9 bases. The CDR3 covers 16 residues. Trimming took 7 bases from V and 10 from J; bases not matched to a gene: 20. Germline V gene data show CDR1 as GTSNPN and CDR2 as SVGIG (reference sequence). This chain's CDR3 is CASKLAGTGKVGEQFF. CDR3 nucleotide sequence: TGTGCCTCCAAACTGGCCGGGACAGGGAAGGTGGGGGAGCAGTTCTTC.

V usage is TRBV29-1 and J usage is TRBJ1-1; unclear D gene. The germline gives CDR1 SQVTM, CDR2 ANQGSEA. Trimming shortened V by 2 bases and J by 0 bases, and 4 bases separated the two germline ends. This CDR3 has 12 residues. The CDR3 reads CSVELLNTEAFF. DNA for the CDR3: TGCAGCGTTGAACTCTTGAACACTGAAGCTTTCTTT.

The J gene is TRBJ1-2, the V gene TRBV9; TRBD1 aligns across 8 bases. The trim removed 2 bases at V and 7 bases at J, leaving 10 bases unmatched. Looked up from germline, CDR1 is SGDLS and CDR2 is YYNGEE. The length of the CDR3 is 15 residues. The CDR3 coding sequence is TGTGCCAGCAGCGTGAGGCGGGACAGGTCCGGTGGCTACACCTTC. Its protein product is CASSVRRDRSGGYTF.

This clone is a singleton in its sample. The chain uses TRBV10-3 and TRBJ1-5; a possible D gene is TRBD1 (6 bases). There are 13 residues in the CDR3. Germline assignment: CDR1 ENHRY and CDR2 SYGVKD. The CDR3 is CATTQQGTQPQHF. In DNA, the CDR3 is TGTGCTACCACCCAACAGGGAACTCAGCCCCAGCATTTT.

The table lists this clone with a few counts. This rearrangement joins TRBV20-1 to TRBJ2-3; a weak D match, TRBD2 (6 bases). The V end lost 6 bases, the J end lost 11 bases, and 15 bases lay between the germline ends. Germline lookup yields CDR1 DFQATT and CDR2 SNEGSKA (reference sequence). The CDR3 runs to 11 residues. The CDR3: CSADARRGQYF. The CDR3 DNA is TGCAGTGCCGATGCGAGGAGGGGGCAGTATTTT.

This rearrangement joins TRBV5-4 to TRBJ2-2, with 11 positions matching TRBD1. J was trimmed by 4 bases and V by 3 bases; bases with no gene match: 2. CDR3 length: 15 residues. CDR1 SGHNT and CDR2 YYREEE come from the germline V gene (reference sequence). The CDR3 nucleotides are TGTGCCAGCAGCTGGGGACAGGGGGGCACCGGGGAGCTGTTTTTT. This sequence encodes CASSWGQGGTGELFF.

The CDR3 loop is CASSYWGDRGSEKLFF. CDR3 DNA sequence: TGTGCCAGCAGTTACTGGGGTGACAGGGGTAGTGAAAAACTGTTTTTT. The chain joins TRBV6-5 to TRBJ1-4; TRBD1 matches at 8 bases. CDR3 length: 16 residues. V lost 1 base, J lost 7 bases, and 8 bases stayed unmatched. Germline CDR1 MNHEY, CDR2 SVGAGI.

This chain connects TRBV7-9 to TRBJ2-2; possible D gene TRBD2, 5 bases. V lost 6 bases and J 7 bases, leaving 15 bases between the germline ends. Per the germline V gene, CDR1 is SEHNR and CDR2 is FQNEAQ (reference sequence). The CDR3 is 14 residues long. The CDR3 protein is CASSSPERDGELFF. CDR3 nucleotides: TGTGCCAGCAGTTCGCCGGAGAGGGACGGGGAGCTGTTTTTT.

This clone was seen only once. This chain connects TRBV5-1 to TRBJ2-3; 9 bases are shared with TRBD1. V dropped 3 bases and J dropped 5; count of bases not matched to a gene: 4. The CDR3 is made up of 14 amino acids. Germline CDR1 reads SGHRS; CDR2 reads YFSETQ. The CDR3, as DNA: TGCGCCAGCAGCTCGGGACAGGGCATAGATACGCAGTATTTT. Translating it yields CASSSGQGIDTQYF.

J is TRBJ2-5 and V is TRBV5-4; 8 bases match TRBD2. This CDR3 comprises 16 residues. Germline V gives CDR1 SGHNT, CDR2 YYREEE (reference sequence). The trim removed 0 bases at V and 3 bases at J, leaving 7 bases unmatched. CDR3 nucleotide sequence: TGTGCCAGCAGCTTGGGGGCGGGAGGCCTGGAAGAGACCCAGTACTTC. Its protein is CASSLGAGGLEETQYF.

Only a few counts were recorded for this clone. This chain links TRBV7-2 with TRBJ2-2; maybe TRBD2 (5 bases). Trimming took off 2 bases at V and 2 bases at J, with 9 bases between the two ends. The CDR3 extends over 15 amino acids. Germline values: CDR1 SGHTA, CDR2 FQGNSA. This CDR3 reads CASSLTGINTGELFF. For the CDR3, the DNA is TGTGCCAGCAGCTTAACCGGGATTAACACCGGGGAGCTGTTTTTT.

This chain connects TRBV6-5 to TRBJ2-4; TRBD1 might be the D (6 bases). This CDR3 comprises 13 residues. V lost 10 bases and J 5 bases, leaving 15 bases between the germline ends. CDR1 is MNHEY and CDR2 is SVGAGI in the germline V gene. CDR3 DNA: TGTGCCACCTCCGGGACAAATGAAAACATTCAGTACTTC. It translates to CATSGTNENIQYF.

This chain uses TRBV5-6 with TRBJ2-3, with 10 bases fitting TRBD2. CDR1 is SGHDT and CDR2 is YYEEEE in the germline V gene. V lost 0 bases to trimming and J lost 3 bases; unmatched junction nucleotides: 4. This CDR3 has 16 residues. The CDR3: CASSLGLAGGTDTQYF. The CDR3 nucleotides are TGTGCCAGCAGCTTGGGACTAGCGGGTGGAACAGATACGCAGTATTTT.

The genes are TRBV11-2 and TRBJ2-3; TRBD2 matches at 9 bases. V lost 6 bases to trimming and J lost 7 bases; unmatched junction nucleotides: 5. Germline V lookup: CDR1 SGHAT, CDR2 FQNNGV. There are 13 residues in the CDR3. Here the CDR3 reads CASSRLAAHTQYF. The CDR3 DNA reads TGTGCCAGCAGTAGACTAGCGGCGCATACGCAGTATTTT.

The CDR3 coding sequence is TGTGCCAGCAGCCAAGATCCCGGCTATGGCTACACCTTC. This translates into CASSQDPGYGYTF. The V call is TRBV14, the J call TRBJ1-2; D remains ambiguous. The length of the CDR3 is 13 residues. V was trimmed by 0 bases and J by 4 bases, leaving 6 bases between them. Looked up from germline, CDR1 is SGHDN and CDR2 is FVKESK.

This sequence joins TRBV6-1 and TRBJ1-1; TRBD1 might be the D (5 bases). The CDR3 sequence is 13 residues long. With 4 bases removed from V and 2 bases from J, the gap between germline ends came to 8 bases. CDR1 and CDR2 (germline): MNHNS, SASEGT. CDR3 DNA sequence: TGTGCCAGCAGTGTCGACAGAAACACTGAAGCTTTCTTT. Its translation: CASSVDRNTEAFF.

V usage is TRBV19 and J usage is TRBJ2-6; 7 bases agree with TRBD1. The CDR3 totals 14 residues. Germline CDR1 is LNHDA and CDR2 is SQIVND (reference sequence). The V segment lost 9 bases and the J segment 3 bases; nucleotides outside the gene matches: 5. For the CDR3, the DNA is TGTGCCAGCGAAACAGGGGTTGGGGCCAACGTCCTGACTTTC. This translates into CASETGVGANVLTF.